There are many counts of the clone carrying this T cell receptor beta chain. The antigen is not known. The sample comes from a study of CD8 T cells in ankylosing spondylitis. The CDR3 runs 15 residues. The junction had 3 bases not matched to a gene; V was cut back by 0 bases and J by 2 bases. Libraries for TCR beta were made by quantitative 5'-RACE with molecular barcodes. TCRdb reprocessed the 5' RACE reads via MiXCR and lists one record per CDR3 protein. The profile shows around 220,000 distinct CDR3 sequences, roughly 10% of them singletons. Study results and caveats: Roughly eight highly homologous variants formed a TCR beta motif that appeared characteristic of ankylosing spondylitis blood. Disease-linked clones bore a CD8+ phenotype, appearing relatively rarely in peripheral blood.

The TCR originated in a male donor with ankylosing spondylitis or in good health (not recorded which). The sample comprised blood, either unsorted or a sorted T cell fraction (not recorded which). This chain uses TRBV12-3 or TRBV12-4 with TRBJ2-5; TRBD1 matches at 7 bases. The CDR3 nucleotides read TGTGCCAGCAGTTTAGCGTGGGACAGACAAGAGACCCAGTACTTC. This gives the protein CASSLAWDRQETQYF.